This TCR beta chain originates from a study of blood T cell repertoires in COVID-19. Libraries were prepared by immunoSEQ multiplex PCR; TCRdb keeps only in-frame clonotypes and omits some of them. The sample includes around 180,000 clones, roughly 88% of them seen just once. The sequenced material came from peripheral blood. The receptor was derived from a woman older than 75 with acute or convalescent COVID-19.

CDR3: CASSSGGYQETQYF. CDR3 in DNA: TGTGCCAGCAGCTCCGGGGGATACCAAGAGACCCAGTACTTC. The chain is built from TRBV5-6 and TRBJ2-5, with D possibly matching TRBD2 (6 bases). The CDR3 consists of 14 residues. Looked up from germline, CDR1 is SGHDT and CDR2 is YYEEEE. Trimming pared 3 bases from V and 0 bases from J, leaving 9 bases between.